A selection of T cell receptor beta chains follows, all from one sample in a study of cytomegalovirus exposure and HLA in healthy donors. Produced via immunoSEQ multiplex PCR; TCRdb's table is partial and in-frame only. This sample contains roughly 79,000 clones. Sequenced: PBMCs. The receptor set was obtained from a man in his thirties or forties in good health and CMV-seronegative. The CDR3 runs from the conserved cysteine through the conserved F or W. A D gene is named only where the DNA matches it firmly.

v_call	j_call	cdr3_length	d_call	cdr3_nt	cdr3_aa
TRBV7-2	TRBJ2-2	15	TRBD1	TGTGCCAGCAGCCGAGACAGGGGTGGCACCGGGGAGCTGTTTTTT	CASSRDRGGTGELFF
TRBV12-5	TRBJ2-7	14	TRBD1	TGTGCTAGTGGTCCTTCAGGGGGCTGGTACGAGCAGTACTTC	CASGPSGGWYEQYF
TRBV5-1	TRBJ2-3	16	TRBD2	TGCGCCAGCAGTTTATCTAGCGGGAGGGCGGGAGATACGCAGTATTTT	CASSLSSGRAGDTQYF
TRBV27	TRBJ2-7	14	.	TGTGCCAGCAGTTTACACGGACAGCTTTACGAGCAGTACTTC	CASSLHGQLYEQYF
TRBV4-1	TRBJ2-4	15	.	TGCGCCAGCAGCCAAGATGGGCAAGGAAGAGACATTCAGTACTTC	CASSQDGQGRDIQYF
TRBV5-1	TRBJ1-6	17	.	TGCGCCAGCAGCTCGGGAGGGGTGAGCTCCTATAATTCACCCCTCCACTTT	CASSSGGVSSYNSPLHF
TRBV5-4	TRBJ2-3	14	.	TGTGCCAGCAGCTTGACTAAAGGCGGCGATACGCAGTATTTT	CASSLTKGGDTQYF
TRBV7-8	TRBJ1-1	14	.	TGTGCCAGCAGCTTAGCGAGGATGGGCACTGAAGCTTTCTTT	CASSLARMGTEAFF
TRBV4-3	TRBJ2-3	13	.	TGCGCCAGCAGCCAGCTAGCGAGAGATACGCAGTATTTT	CASSQLARDTQYF
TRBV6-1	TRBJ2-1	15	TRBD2	TGTGCCAGCAGTGAAGGGTTTAGCGGGAACAATGAGCAGTTCTTC	CASSEGFSGNNEQFF
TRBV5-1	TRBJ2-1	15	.	TGCGCCAGCAGCTTGGGAGAGGGCCCCTACAATGAGCAGTTCTTC	CASSLGEGPYNEQFF
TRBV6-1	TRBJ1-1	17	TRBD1	TGTGCCAGCAGTGAATACCTAGGACAGGGTTTGGACACTGAAGCTTTCTTT	CASSEYLGQGLDTEAFF
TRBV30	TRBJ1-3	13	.	TGTGCCTGGAGTTTGGGGCTCGGAAACACCATATATTTT	CAWSLGLGNTIYF
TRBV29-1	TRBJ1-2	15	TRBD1	TGCAGCGCGATTCTACAGAGGACAGGCAACTATGGCTACACCTTC	CSAILQRTGNYGYTF
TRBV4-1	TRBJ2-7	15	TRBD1	TGCGCCAGCAGCCCTTGGAGGACAGGGTTCCACGAGCAGTACTTC	CASSPWRTGFHEQYF
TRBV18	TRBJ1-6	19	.	TGTGCCAGCTCACCCCGACACCTGGTGATTGGGGGCAAACATTCACCCCTCCACTTT	CASSPRHLVIGGKHSPLHF
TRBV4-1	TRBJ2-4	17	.	TGCGCCAGCAGCCAAGATTTGTTATCGGGGTCCAAAAACATTCAGTACTTC	CASSQDLLSGSKNIQYF
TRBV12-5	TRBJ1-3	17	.	TGTGCTAGTGGTTTGGTACCCTCCGGAGGCTCTGGAAACACCATATATTTT	CASGLVPSGGSGNTIYF
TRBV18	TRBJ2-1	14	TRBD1	TGTGCCAGCTCACCAAGGACAGGGCGAGATGAGCAGTTCTTC	CASSPRTGRDEQFF
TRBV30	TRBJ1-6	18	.	TGTGCCTGGAGTGTATCCCCCCGTGTGAGCTCCTATAATTCACCCCTCCACTTT	CAWSVSPRVSSYNSPLHF
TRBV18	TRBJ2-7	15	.	TGTGCCAGCTCACCGGCGGGTAAGGGTACCTACGAGCAGTACTTC	CASSPAGKGTYEQYF
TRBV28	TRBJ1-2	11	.	TGTGCCGGGCAGGGAATCTATGGCTACACCTTC	CAGQGIYGYTF
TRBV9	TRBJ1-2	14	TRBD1	TGTGCCAGCAGCGCATGGGACAGTTTCTATGGCTACACCTTC	CASSAWDSFYGYTF
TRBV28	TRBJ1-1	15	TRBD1	TGTGCCAGCAGTCCACCGGGACAGGGGAACACTGAAGCTTTCTTT	CASSPPGQGNTEAFF
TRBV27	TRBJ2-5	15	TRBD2	TGTGCCAGCAGTGGACTAGCGGGGGGCCAAGAGACCCAGTACTTC	CASSGLAGGQETQYF
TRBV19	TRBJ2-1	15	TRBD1	TGTGCCAGTAGTCCCATGGACAGGGGGCTTAATGAGCAGTTCTTC	CASSPMDRGLNEQFF
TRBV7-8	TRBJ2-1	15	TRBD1	TGTGCCAGCAGCGCGACAGGGGCCCTATACAATGAGCAGTTCTTC	CASSATGALYNEQFF
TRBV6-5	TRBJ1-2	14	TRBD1	TGTGCCAGCCTCGGACGAAGACAGGGGTATGGCTACACCTTC	CASLGRRQGYGYTF
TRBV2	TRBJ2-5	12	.	TGTGCCAGGAGCAGGGAAGGAGAGACCCAGTACTTC	CARSREGETQYF
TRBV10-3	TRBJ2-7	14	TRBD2	TGTGCCATCAGTGAGAGCGGGAGTAAGTACGAGCAGTACTTC	CAISESGSKYEQYF
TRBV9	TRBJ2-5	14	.	TGTGCCAGCAGCGTAGGCGGGGACCAAGAGACCCAGTACTTC	CASSVGGDQETQYF
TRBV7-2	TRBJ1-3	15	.	TGTGCCAGCAGCTTAGACAGCCTCTCTGGAAACACCATATATTTT	CASSLDSLSGNTIYF
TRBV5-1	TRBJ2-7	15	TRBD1	TGCGCCAGCAGCGGCGGATCCGACAGGGATCACGAGCAGTACTTC	CASSGGSDRDHEQYF
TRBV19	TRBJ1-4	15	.	TGTGCCAGTAGTCCACACAGTGCAACTAATGAAAAACTGTTTTTT	CASSPHSATNEKLFF
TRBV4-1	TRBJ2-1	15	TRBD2	TGCGCCAGCAGCCCGGGACTAGCGGGGTACAATGAGCAGTTCTTC	CASSPGLAGYNEQFF
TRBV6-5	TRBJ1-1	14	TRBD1	TGTGCCAGCAGTCGCCGGGACAGGGGGACTGAAGCTTTCTTT	CASSRRDRGTEAFF
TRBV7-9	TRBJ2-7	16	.	TGTGCCAGCAGCCCTCGGGGGGCAGGGCTTCTCTACGAGCAGTACTTC	CASSPRGAGLLYEQYF
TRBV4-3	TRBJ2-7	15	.	TGCGCCAGCAGCCAAGATTACAGAAAAACCTACGAGCAGTACTTC	CASSQDYRKTYEQYF
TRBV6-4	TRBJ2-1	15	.	TGTGCCAGCAGTGACTCTAGCGGCTCCTACAATGAGCAGTTCTTC	CASSDSSGSYNEQFF